Listed below are T cell receptor beta chains from one sample, sequenced in a study of T cell repertoires in cytomegalovirus infection. A single record per CDR3 protein comes from TCRdb applying MiXCR to the reads. The repertoire holds about 250,000 distinct CDR3 sequences, with around 6.4% as singletons. The specimen was PBMCs. The receptors stem from a human donor in good health (CMV status not recorded). Some clones in this sample may be carry-over from other donors' samples. Each CDR3 is given with its conserved first and last residue. Each record gives: D gene, J gene, V gene, clone size, CDR3 protein, CDR3 DNA. The D gene is left open where the match is weak. Some rows mark clone size as missing; the rest say once, few, many or name a class of expanded clone.

D: NA; J: TRBJ1-1; V: TRBV7-3; size: few; CDR3: CANSLLRETEAFF; DNA: TGTGCCAACAGCTTACTAAGGGAGACTGAAGCTTTCTTT
D: NA; J: TRBJ2-6; V: TRBV7-9; size: few; CDR3: CASSFIPSGANVLTF; DNA: TGTGCCAGCAGTTTCATACCCTCTGGGGCCAACGTCCTGACTTTC
D: NA; J: TRBJ1-1; V: TRBV7-9; size: many; CDR3: CASSSRQSPNTEAFF; DNA: TGTGCCAGCAGCTCTAGACAGAGCCCGAACACTGAAGCTTTCTTT
D: NA; J: TRBJ2-3; V: TRBV7-3; size: many; CDR3: CASSLTPSEVDTQYF; DNA: TGTGCCAGCAGCTTAACTCCCTCGGAGGTAGATACGCAGTATTTT
D: TRBD1; J: TRBJ1-2; V: TRBV5-6; size: many; CDR3: CASSRRQGPTYGYTF; DNA: TGTGCCAGCAGCCGTCGACAGGGCCCAACCTATGGCTACACCTTC
D: TRBD1; J: TRBJ2-5; V: TRBV29-1; size: few; CDR3: CSGRTGQETQYF; DNA: TGCAGCGGCCGGACAGGACAAGAGACCCAGTACTTC
D: NA; J: TRBJ2-7; V: TRBV28; size: many; CDR3: CATEPQQREQYF; DNA: TGTGCCACCGAGCCTCAACAGCGCGAGCAGTACTTC
D: NA; J: TRBJ1-6; V: TRBV7-6; size: many; CDR3: CASSAPGAPNSPLHF; DNA: TGTGCCAGCAGCGCCCCAGGGGCGCCTAATTCACCCCTCCACTTT
D: TRBD2; J: TRBJ2-4; V: TRBV6-1; size: many; CDR3: CASSPPGLATANIQYF; DNA: TGTGCCAGCAGTCCCCCGGGACTAGCCACGGCGAACATTCAGTACTTC
D: NA; J: TRBJ2-2; V: TRBV5-1; size: many; CDR3: CASRQGTNTGELFF; DNA: TGCGCCAGCCGTCAAGGAACGAACACCGGGGAGCTGTTTTTT
D: TRBD2; J: TRBJ2-5; V: TRBV20-1; size: many; CDR3: CSAPSGGRQETQYF; DNA: TGCAGTGCTCCTAGCGGGGGGCGCCAAGAGACCCAGTACTTC
D: NA; J: TRBJ2-7; V: TRBV7-2; size: many; CDR3: CASSLWGSSYEQYF; DNA: TGTGCCAGCAGCTTATGGGGGAGCTCCTACGAGCAGTACTTC
D: TRBD1; J: TRBJ2-1; V: TRBV20-1; size: many; CDR3: CSGIQGLGEQFF; DNA: TGCAGTGGGATACAGGGGCTGGGTGAGCAGTTCTTC
D: TRBD1; J: TRBJ2-5; V: TRBV7-2; size: many; CDR3: CASSRRDRDRWEIWTQYF; DNA: TGTGCCAGCAGCCGTCGAGACCGGGACAGGTGGGAAATATGGACCCAGTACTTC
D: NA; J: TRBJ2-5; V: TRBV6-2/TRBV6-3; size: many; CDR3: CASSYSRGGETQYF; DNA: TGTGCCAGCAGTTACTCGAGGGGCGGAGAGACCCAGTACTTC
D: NA; J: TRBJ2-3; V: TRBV7-9; size: many; CDR3: CASSVQGGADTQYF; DNA: TGTGCCAGCAGCGTACAGGGTGGCGCAGATACGCAGTATTTT
D: NA; J: TRBJ2-5; V: TRBV18; size: many; CDR3: CASSPGDNREETQYF; DNA: TGTGCCAGCTCACCAGGAGATAACAGGGAGGAGACCCAGTACTTC
D: NA; J: TRBJ2-6; V: TRBV7-6; size: many; CDR3: CASSPQGSAGANVLTF; DNA: TGTGCCAGCAGCCCTCAGGGATCCGCCGGGGCCAACGTCCTGACTTTC
D: NA; J: TRBJ1-1; V: TRBV4-2; size: many; CDR3: CASSQRGGTEAFF; DNA: TGTGCCAGCAGCCAGAGGGGAGGGACTGAAGCTTTCTTT
D: NA; J: TRBJ2-3; V: TRBV20-1; size: few; CDR3: CSAGELTGTDTQYF; DNA: TGCAGTGCTGGGGAACTGACAGGCACAGATACGCAGTATTTT
D: NA; J: TRBJ2-3; V: TRBV30; size: many; CDR3: CAWSALSTSDTQYF; DNA: TGTGCCTGGAGTGCACTGAGTACCTCGGATACGCAGTATTTT
D: TRBD1; J: TRBJ2-1; V: TRBV24-1; size: many; CDR3: CATSDPTGQDYNEQFF; DNA: TGTGCCACCAGTGACCCGACAGGACAGGACTACAATGAGCAGTTCTTC
D: TRBD1; J: TRBJ1-1; V: TRBV20-1; size: NA; CDR3: CSASETGGTEAFF; DNA: TGCAGTGCTAGCGAAACAGGGGGCACTGAAGCTTTCTTT
D: TRBD2; J: TRBJ2-3; V: TRBV20-1; size: few; CDR3: CSARVSGGWGGTDTQYF; DNA: TGCAGTGCTAGAGTTAGCGGGGGGTGGGGCGGCACAGATACGCAGTATTTT
D: TRBD1; J: TRBJ2-1; V: TRBV5-1; size: NA; CDR3: CASSFETGWFDEQFF; DNA: TGCGCCAGCAGCTTTGAGACAGGGTGGTTCGATGAGCAGTTCTTC
D: TRBD1; J: TRBJ2-7; V: TRBV20-1; size: many; CDR3: CSARDPQGANEQYF; DNA: TGCAGTGCTAGAGATCCGCAGGGGGCTAACGAGCAGTACTTC
D: TRBD1; J: TRBJ1-1; V: TRBV5-1; size: few; CDR3: CASTLSRGLGTEAFF; DNA: TGCGCCAGCACCTTAAGTAGGGGGCTTGGAACTGAAGCTTTCTTT
D: NA; J: TRBJ2-7; V: TRBV4-3; size: NA; CDR3: CASSKFPGSYEQYF; DNA: TGCGCCAGCAGCAAATTCCCAGGGAGTTACGAGCAGTACTTC
D: NA; J: TRBJ1-5; V: TRBV7-2; size: many; CDR3: CASSLVGGLGGGNQPQHF; DNA: TGTGCCAGCAGCTTAGTAGGCGGACTCGGTGGGGGCAATCAGCCCCAGCATTTT
D: NA; J: TRBJ1-1; V: TRBV20-1; size: NA; CDR3: CSATGFQGNTEAFF; DNA: TGCAGTGCTACTGGATTTCAGGGGAACACTGAAGCTTTCTTT
D: NA; J: TRBJ2-7; V: TRBV28; size: NA; CDR3: CASSSLVGDEQYF; DNA: TGTGCCAGCAGTAGCCTGGTCGGGGACGAGCAGTACTTC
D: TRBD1; J: TRBJ1-2; V: TRBV29-1; size: few; CDR3: CSVGTGIGYGYTF; DNA: TGCAGCGTCGGGACAGGGATAGGCTATGGCTACACCTTC
D: TRBD1; J: TRBJ2-2; V: TRBV7-9; size: few; CDR3: CASSSGTGGIGELFF; DNA: TGTGCCAGCAGTTCCGGGACAGGGGGTATCGGGGAGCTGTTTTTT
D: NA; J: TRBJ1-5; V: TRBV4-2; size: many; CDR3: CASSQEKGQPQHF; DNA: TGTGCCAGCAGCCAAGAAAAGGGCCAGCCCCAGCATTTT
D: NA; J: TRBJ2-3; V: TRBV4-3; size: many; CDR3: CASSQDGTLGDTQYF; DNA: TGCGCCAGCAGCCAAGACGGAACACTTGGGGATACGCAGTATTTT
D: NA; J: TRBJ2-7; V: TRBV5-6; size: many; CDR3: CASSSQSYEQYF; DNA: TGTGCCAGCAGCTCCCAGTCATACGAGCAGTACTTC
D: NA; J: TRBJ1-1; V: TRBV20-1; size: few; CDR3: CSAARWTEAFF; DNA: TGCAGTGCTGCCCGCTGGACTGAAGCTTTCTTT
D: NA; J: TRBJ2-7; V: TRBV20-1; size: many; CDR3: CSARDPRDEQYF; DNA: TGCAGTGCTAGAGACCCTAGGGACGAGCAGTACTTC
D: NA; J: TRBJ2-7; V: TRBV3-1; size: NA; CDR3: CASSPLGAEQYF; DNA: TGTGCCAGCAGCCCCTTGGGTGCCGAGCAGTACTTC
D: NA; J: TRBJ1-2; V: TRBV7-2; size: many; CDR3: CASSLADGIYGYTF; DNA: TGTGCCAGCAGCTTAGCGGACGGGATATATGGCTACACCTTC
D: NA; J: TRBJ2-5; V: TRBV2; size: NA; CDR3: CASSEALQGRGVQETQYF; DNA: TGTGCCAGCAGTGAAGCGCTTCAGGGCAGGGGAGTTCAAGAGACCCAGTACTTC
D: NA; J: TRBJ1-5; V: TRBV7-2; size: many; CDR3: CASSFGLNQPQHF; DNA: TGTGCCAGCAGCTTCGGTCTGAATCAGCCCCAGCATTTT
D: NA; J: TRBJ2-2; V: TRBV20-1; size: many; CDR3: CSARDGSQTAGELFF; DNA: TGCAGTGCTAGAGATGGCAGTCAAACGGCCGGGGAGCTGTTTTTT
D: NA; J: TRBJ2-1; V: TRBV5-1; size: many; CDR3: CASSVQQGPYNEQFF; DNA: TGCGCCAGCAGTGTTCAGCAGGGGCCCTACAATGAGCAGTTCTTC
D: NA; J: TRBJ1-1; V: TRBV5-8; size: many; CDR3: CASSLGGTVYTEAFF; DNA: TGTGCCAGCAGCTTGGGGGGCACGGTGTACACTGAAGCTTTCTTT
D: TRBD1; J: TRBJ1-5; V: TRBV7-8; size: many; CDR3: CASSLAGQPLPQPQHF; DNA: TGTGCCAGCAGCTTAGCGGGACAGCCTTTACCGCAGCCCCAGCATTTT
D: NA; J: TRBJ2-2; V: TRBV4-2; size: many; CDR3: CASSQEPGRNSNTGELFF; DNA: TGTGCCAGCAGCCAAGAACCGGGTCGGAATTCTAACACCGGGGAGCTGTTTTTT
D: TRBD1; J: TRBJ2-1; V: TRBV6-2/TRBV6-3; size: many; CDR3: CASSSLLGQGFYNEQFF; DNA: TGTGCCAGCAGTTCCCTCCTAGGACAGGGTTTCTACAATGAGCAGTTCTTC
D: TRBD1; J: TRBJ2-2; V: TRBV10-3; size: many; CDR3: CAISENTGGRPNTGELFF; DNA: TGTGCCATCAGTGAGAATACAGGGGGCAGACCGAACACCGGGGAGCTGTTTTTT
D: NA; J: TRBJ1-5; V: TRBV30; size: many; CDR3: CAWSSGLPGQPQHF; DNA: TGTGCCTGGAGTTCAGGACTACCGGGGCAGCCCCAGCATTTT
D: TRBD1; J: TRBJ2-2; V: TRBV15; size: many; CDR3: CATSRQTGRNTGELFF; DNA: TGTGCCACCAGCAGACAGACAGGGAGGAACACCGGGGAGCTGTTTTTT
D: TRBD2; J: TRBJ2-3; V: TRBV4-2; size: many; CDR3: CASSQDVGTSGGRDTQYF; DNA: TGTGCCAGCAGCCAAGATGTCGGGACTAGCGGGGGTCGAGATACGCAGTATTTT
D: NA; J: TRBJ2-1; V: TRBV6-2/TRBV6-3; size: many; CDR3: CASSYVRSSGNEQFF; DNA: TGTGCCAGCAGTTACGTCCGGTCGTCGGGGAATGAGCAGTTCTTC
D: NA; J: TRBJ1-5; V: TRBV6-2/TRBV6-3; size: many; CDR3: CASSWDINQPQHF; DNA: TGTGCCAGCAGTTGGGACATCAATCAGCCCCAGCATTTT
D: TRBD1; J: TRBJ1-5; V: TRBV20-1; size: many; CDR3: CSARDPGGSRNQPQHF; DNA: TGCAGTGCTAGAGATCCAGGGGGGAGTCGCAATCAGCCCCAGCATTTT
D: NA; J: TRBJ1-1; V: TRBV27; size: many; CDR3: CASSSRVEAFF; DNA: TGTGCCAGCAGTTCCCGGGTCGAAGCTTTCTTT
D: TRBD1; J: TRBJ1-2; V: TRBV2; size: many; CDR3: CASRQGQTNYGYTF; DNA: TGTGCCAGCAGACAGGGACAGACTAATTATGGCTACACCTTC
D: NA; J: TRBJ1-1; V: TRBV7-3; size: many; CDR3: CASSVQGRNTEAFF; DNA: TGTGCCAGCAGCGTACAGGGCCGGAACACTGAAGCTTTCTTT
D: NA; J: TRBJ2-7; V: TRBV29-1; size: few; CDR3: CSVSSRGDDEQYF; DNA: TGCAGCGTTTCCTCAAGGGGCGACGACGAGCAGTACTTC